This T cell receptor beta chain was found in a study of T-cell reconstitution after alpha-beta-depleted transplantation in children. Findings and caveats of the study: At one year after transplant, newly produced T cells mostly accounted for T-cell counts and diversity. By about two months after transplant, alpha-beta T cells reportedly arose from several hundred graft clones that had expanded. High day-60 TCRbeta diversity in some patients came from surviving recipient T cells and thymic progenitors.

V lost 2 bases and J lost 4; bases outside the gene matches: 9. This CDR3 is 17 amino acids long. The germline CDR1 and CDR2 sequences are WNHNN and SYGVQD (reference sequence). In regard to this clonotype: Its antigen is not known.

Construction of the TCRbeta library involved unique molecular identifiers. TCRdb called the PCR reads again in MiXCR, with one record for every CDR3 protein. The data show approximately 82,000 distinct CDR3 sequences, 15% to 20% seen once. Source: PBMCs, mostly from graft donor cells, taken 360 days after TCRalphabeta/CD19-depleted stem cell transplant. V usage is TRBV10-1 and J usage is TRBJ2-1; 9 bases match TRBD2. This TCR derives from a male patient aged 2 to 10 who had a stem cell transplant for acute lymphoblastic leukemia, so the T cells may come from the graft donor. The CDR3 coding sequence is TGCGCCAGCAGTGAGACTGGCGGGAGGGCCCCTTACAATGAGCAGTTCTTC. As protein: CASSETGGRAPYNEQFF.